This T cell receptor (beta chain) was identified during a study of CD8+CD57+ T cells in acquired aplastic anemia (dated by TCRdb to 2016 to 2019). In terms of the full investigation: A mean of around 3 ug of DNA, ranging from roughly 0.19 to 30 ug, was extracted from sorted CD4+ and CD8+ cells. Healthy donor samples averaged roughly 9.9 million reads for CD4+ and roughly 11 million for CD8+ cells. Study-wide conclusions, independent of this receptor: About 30 CD8+ CDR3 sequences were found in both patients and controls but appeared to be highly expressed in patients and within the immunodominant clones of the patients. No significant difference in CD8+ Simpson's diversity was found between patients and healthy controls (P=0.060).

Genomic DNA served as template for TCR beta VDJ combination and CDR3 sequence profiling. An Illumina HiSeq 2000 was the platform used for TCR repertoire sequencing. Processing in the source paper ran as follows. Repertoire assessment relied on Simpson's diversity index, CDR3 size and DJ length profiles, and TRBV/TRBJ rearrangement plots. The most abundant DNA sequence in the deep sequencing data was taken as the immunodominant clone. CDR3 amino acid sequences were screened for sharing across subjects and were compared with published repertoires and the VDJdb database. TCRdb reanalyzed the raw reads on its own, using fastp at Q25 for trimming and MiXCR for clone calling, and kept in-frame beta chains. For every CDR3 protein sequence, its rows merge into one entry that carries the most common genes and DNA. TCRdb assigned the V and J calls; the authors' analysis was not used. The sample records approximately 130,000 distinct CDR3 sequences, approximately 41% of which are singletons. Of the sample, under 9% falls within the top ten clones.

In the study, sorted CD4+ and CD8+ blood T cells from patients with severe aplastic anemia and from healthy subjects underwent deep sequencing of TCR repertoires. Ficoll-Paque density gradient centrifugation was used to isolate peripheral blood mononuclear cells. Before DNA extraction, CD4+ and CD8+ T cells were sorted by FACS or by magnetic beads. The CDR3 is 15 residues long, counting both termini. The germline V gene yields SNHLY for CDR1 and FYNNEI for CDR2. As for this clonotype: Its binding antigen is unknown. It is likely a read error, because the conserved phenylalanine at the end of the CDR3 is missing. The DNA is omitted, as the CDR3 cannot be located on it reliably, and the CDR3 follows TCRdb's listing.

Sequenced material: sorted CD4+, CD8+, or CD8+CD57+ T cells (not recorded which) from PBMCs. This receptor was taken from a human donor in good health, serving as a control. The rearrangement joined TRBV2 to TRBJ1-4; the D call in the table, TRBD1, was not verified against the DNA. The CDR3 is CASRRQGAQSEKLFL.